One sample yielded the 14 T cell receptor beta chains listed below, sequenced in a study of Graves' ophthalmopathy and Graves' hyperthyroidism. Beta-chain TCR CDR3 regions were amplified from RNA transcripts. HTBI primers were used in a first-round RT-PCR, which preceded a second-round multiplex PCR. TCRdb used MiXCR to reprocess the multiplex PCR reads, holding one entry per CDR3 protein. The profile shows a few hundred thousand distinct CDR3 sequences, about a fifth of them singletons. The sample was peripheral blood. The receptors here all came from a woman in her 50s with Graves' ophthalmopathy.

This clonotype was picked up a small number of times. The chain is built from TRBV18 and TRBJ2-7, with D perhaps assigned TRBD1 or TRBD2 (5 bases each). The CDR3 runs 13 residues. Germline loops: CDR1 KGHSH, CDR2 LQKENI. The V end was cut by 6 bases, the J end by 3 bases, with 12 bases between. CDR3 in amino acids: CASSRDAVYEQYF. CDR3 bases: TGTGCCAGCTCCCGGGACGCTGTCTACGAGCAGTACTTC.

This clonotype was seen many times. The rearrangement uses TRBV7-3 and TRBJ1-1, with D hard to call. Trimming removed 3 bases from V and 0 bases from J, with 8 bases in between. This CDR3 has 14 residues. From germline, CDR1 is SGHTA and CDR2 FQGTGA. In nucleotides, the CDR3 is TGTGCCAGCAGCTTTTCTCACATGAACACTGAAGCTTTCTTT. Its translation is CASSFSHMNTEAFF.

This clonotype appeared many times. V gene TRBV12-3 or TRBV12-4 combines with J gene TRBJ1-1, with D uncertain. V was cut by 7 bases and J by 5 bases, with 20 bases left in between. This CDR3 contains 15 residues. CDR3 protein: CASMRPGAGETEAFF. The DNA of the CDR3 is TGTGCCAGCATGAGACCAGGAGCCGGCGAGACTGAAGCTTTCTTT.

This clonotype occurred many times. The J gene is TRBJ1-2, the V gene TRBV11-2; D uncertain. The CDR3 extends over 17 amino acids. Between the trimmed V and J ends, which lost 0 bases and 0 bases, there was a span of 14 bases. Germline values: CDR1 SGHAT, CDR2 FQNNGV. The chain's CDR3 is CASSLDPPDETNYGYTF. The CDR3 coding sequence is TGTGCCAGCAGCTTAGACCCTCCGGACGAAACTAACTATGGCTACACCTTC.

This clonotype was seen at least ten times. The CDR3 spells CSAGTSGWEQYF. CDR3 coding DNA: TGCAGCGCCGGGACTAGTGGTTGGGAGCAGTACTTC. The J gene is TRBJ2-7, the V gene TRBV29-1; 8 nucleotides line up with TRBD2. The V gene's germline CDR1 is SQVTM and CDR2 ANQGSEA. CDR3 length equals 12 residues. Trimming at V came to 7 bases and at J to 7 bases, leaving 9 bases not matched to a gene.

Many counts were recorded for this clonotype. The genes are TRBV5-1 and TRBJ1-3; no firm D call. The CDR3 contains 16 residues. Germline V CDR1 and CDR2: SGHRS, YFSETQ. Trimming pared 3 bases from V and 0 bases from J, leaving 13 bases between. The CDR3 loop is CASSSNDPFSGNTIYF. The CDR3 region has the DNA TGCGCCAGCAGCTCTAACGATCCCTTCTCTGGAAACACCATATATTTT.

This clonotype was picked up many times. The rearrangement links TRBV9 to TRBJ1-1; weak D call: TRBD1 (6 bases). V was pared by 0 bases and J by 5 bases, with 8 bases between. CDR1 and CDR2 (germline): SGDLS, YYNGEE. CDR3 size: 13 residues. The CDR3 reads CASSVGQDTEAFF. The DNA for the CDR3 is TGTGCCAGCAGCGTAGGACAGGATACTGAAGCTTTCTTT.

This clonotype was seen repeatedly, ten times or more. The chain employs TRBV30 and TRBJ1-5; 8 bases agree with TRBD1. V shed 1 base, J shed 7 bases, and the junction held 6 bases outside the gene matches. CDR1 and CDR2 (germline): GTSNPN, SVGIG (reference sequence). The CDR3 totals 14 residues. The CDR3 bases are TGTGCCTGGAGTGAGGGACAGGCGGGGCAGCCCCAGCATTTT. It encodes CAWSEGQAGQPQHF.

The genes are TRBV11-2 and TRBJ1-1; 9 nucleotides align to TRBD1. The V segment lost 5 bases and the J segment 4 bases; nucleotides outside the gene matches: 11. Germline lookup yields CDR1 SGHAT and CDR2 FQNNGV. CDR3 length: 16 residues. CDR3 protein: CASSNPGTGWATEAFF. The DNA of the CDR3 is TGTGCCAGCAGCAACCCCGGGACAGGGTGGGCCACTGAAGCTTTCTTT.

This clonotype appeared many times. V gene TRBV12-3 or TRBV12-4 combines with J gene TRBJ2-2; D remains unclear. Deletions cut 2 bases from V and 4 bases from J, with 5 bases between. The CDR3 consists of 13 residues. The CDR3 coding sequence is TGTGCCAGCAGTTTACTCGCCACCGGGGAGCTGTTTTTT. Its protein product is CASSLLATGELFF.

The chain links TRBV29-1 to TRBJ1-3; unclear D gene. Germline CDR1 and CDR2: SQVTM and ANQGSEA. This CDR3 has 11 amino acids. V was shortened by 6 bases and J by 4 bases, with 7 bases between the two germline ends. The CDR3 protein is CSVAQGNTIYF. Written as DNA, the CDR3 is TGCAGCGTCGCACAGGGAAACACCATATATTTT. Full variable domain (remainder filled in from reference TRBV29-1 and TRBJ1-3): SAVISQKPSRDICQRGTSLTIQCQVDSQVTMMFWYRQQPGQSLTLIATANQGSEATYESGFVIDKFPISRPNLTFSTLTVSNMSPEDSSIYLCSVAQGNTIYFGEGSWLTVV.

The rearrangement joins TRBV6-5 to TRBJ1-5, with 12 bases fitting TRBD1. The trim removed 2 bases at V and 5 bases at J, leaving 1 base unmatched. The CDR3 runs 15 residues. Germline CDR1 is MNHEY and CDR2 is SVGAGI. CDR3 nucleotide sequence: TGTGCCAGCAGTTACGGGACAGGGGGCGATCAGCCCCAGCATTTT. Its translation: CASSYGTGGDQPQHF.

DNA for the CDR3: TGCGCCAGCAGCCACGGTCGGGGGCAAGAGACCCAGTACTTC. It encodes CASSHGRGQETQYF. The genes are TRBV4-1 and TRBJ2-5; tentative D call: TRBD2 (6 bases). This CDR3 comprises 14 residues. Trimming took off 3 bases at V and 2 bases at J, with 10 bases between the two ends. CDR1 MGHRA and CDR2 YSYEKL come from the germline V gene.

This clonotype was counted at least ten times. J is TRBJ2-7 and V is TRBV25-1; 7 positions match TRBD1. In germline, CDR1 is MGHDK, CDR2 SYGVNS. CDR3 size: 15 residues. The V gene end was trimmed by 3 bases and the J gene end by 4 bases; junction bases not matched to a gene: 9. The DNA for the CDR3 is TGTGCCAGCAGTGATCCTAAACAGGGGTTATACGAGCAGTACTTC. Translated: CASSDPKQGLYEQYF.